The clone carrying this T cell receptor beta chain was counted ten times or more. This specimen comes from a study of neurological immune-mediated disorders. Over 190 million TCR-beta sequences from 15-18 subjects came out of each sequencing run. TCRdb reprocessed the 5' RACE reads via MiXCR and lists one record per CDR3 protein. The table includes about 30,000 distinct CDR3 sequences, about 12% detected once. V lost 1 base to trimming and J lost 3 bases; unmatched junction nucleotides: 5. The CDR3 loop spans 16 amino acids. CDR1 and CDR2 (germline): DFQATT, SNEGSKA (reference sequence). The rearrangement joins TRBV20-1 to TRBJ2-3; TRBD2 aligns across 12 bases. This TCR was recovered from a woman aged 60 to 75 in good health. The sequenced sample was PBMCs. For the CDR3, the DNA is TGCAGTGCTAGAGGGACTAGCGGGGTAACTACAGATACGCAGTATTTT. This codes for CSARGTSGVTTDTQYF.